The 17 T cell receptor beta chains below were found in one sample sequenced in a study of OX40 agonist ivuxolimab in advanced cancers. Method: immunoSEQ multiplex PCR; TCRdb's copy keeps in-frame clones and lacks some. Of roughly 76,000 clones in the sample, 70% to 85% were seen once. Material: CD4+ or CD8+ T cells sorted from blood, obtained in a trial of the OX40 agonist ivuxolimab. The receptors come from an adult with an advanced solid tumor such as melanoma, head and neck, liver or kidney cancer.

V and J are TRBV5-1 and TRBJ2-7, with no clear D. V was trimmed by 1 base and J by 0 bases, leaving 11 bases between them. The CDR3 is made up of 15 amino acids. Germline V gene sequence: CDR1 SGHRS, CDR2 YFSETQ. In DNA form, the CDR3 reads TGCGCCAGCAGCTTGTCCCCGACGAGCTCCTACGAGCAGTACTTC. Translating gives CASSLSPTSSYEQYF.

In this sample, this clone turned up a few times. This chain links TRBV6-6 with TRBJ2-2; tentatively, D is TRBD2 (6 bases). With 6 bases removed from V and 7 bases from J, the gap between germline ends came to 6 bases. Germline CDR1 is MNHNY and CDR2 is SVGAGI (reference sequence). CDR3 size: 11 residues. CDR3 nucleotides: TGTGCCAGCAGGGGGGGCGGGGAGCTGTTTTTT. Translating it yields CASRGGGELFF.

This rearrangement joins TRBV6-6 to TRBJ1-1, with TRBD1 as a possible D gene (6 bases). Germline values: CDR1 MNHNY, CDR2 SVGAGI (reference sequence). The CDR3 has 14 residues. V lost 0 bases and J lost 5, with 10 bases in between. This chain's CDR3 is CASSYSTGTTEAFF. The DNA of the CDR3 is TGTGCCAGCAGTTACTCGACAGGAACGACTGAAGCTTTCTTT.

The gene calls are TRBV4-3 and TRBJ1-1; D is uncertain. Germline assignment: CDR1 LGHNA and CDR2 YSLEER. The germline V and J ends were trimmed by 1 base and 7 bases, with 13 bases remaining between them. The CDR3 has 14 residues. This chain's CDR3 is CASSQAGGRIEAFF. CDR3 DNA: TGCGCCAGCAGCCAAGCGGGTGGGCGGATTGAAGCTTTCTTT.

The V gene is TRBV6-5, the J gene TRBJ1-5; no firm D call. Between the trimmed V and J ends, which lost 5 bases and 2 bases, there was a span of 7 bases. The V gene's germline CDR1 is MNHEY and CDR2 SVGAGI. The CDR3 spans 13 residues. The CDR3 sequence: CASSVIGNQPQHF. For the CDR3, the DNA is TGTGCCAGCAGTGTGATTGGCAATCAGCCCCAGCATTTT.

J is TRBJ1-1 and V is TRBV7-2; no clear D. The CDR3 extends over 14 amino acids. V was shortened by 3 bases and J by 0 bases, with 8 bases between the two germline ends. Germline V gene sequence: CDR1 SGHTA, CDR2 FQGNSA. Written as DNA, the CDR3 is TGTGCCAGCAGCTTGGTACGGATGAACACTGAAGCTTTCTTT. This sequence encodes CASSLVRMNTEAFF.

The chain links TRBV9 to TRBJ2-3; no definite D call. Trimming stripped 1 base from V and 0 bases from J, with 6 bases between. The CDR3 contains 14 residues. Germline CDR1 reads SGDLS; CDR2 reads YYNGEE. In nucleotides, the CDR3 is TGTGCCAGCAGCGTACTGTCTAGCACAGATACGCAGTATTTT. Protein sequence: CASSVLSSTDTQYF. The complete variable domain, with remaining parts taken from reference TRBV9 and TRBJ2-3, reads DSGVTQTPKHLITATGQRVTLRCSPRSGDLSVYWYQQSLDQGLQFLIQYYNGEERAKGNILERFSAQQFPDLHSELNLSSLELGDSALYFCASSVLSSTDTQYFGPGTRLTVL.

This clone has a handful of counts. The rearrangement uses TRBV18 and TRBJ2-7; 9 positions agree with TRBD1. V gave up 5 bases and J gave up 6 bases; unmatched junction bases: 8. The length of the CDR3 is 14 residues. The V gene's germline CDR1 is KGHSH and CDR2 LQKENI. The CDR3 spells CASSTSGQGSEQYF. Here the CDR3 DNA reads TGTGCCAGCTCAACTTCGGGACAGGGTTCCGAGCAGTACTTC.

V usage is TRBV4-1 and J usage is TRBJ2-7; D gene uncertain. This CDR3 is built from 15 residues. CDR1 MGHRA and CDR2 YSYEKL come from the germline V gene. Trimming took off 5 bases at V and 0 bases at J, with 14 bases between the two ends. The CDR3 loop is CASSLRTIPSYEQYF. The CDR3 bases are TGCGCCAGCAGCTTGCGGACGATCCCCTCCTACGAGCAGTACTTC.

This chain uses TRBV12-5 with TRBJ2-1; 9 nucleotides agree with TRBD2. This CDR3 spans 15 amino acids. From germline, CDR1 is LGHNT and CDR2 FRNRAP. Trimming cost V 5 bases and J 5 bases; bases outside gene matches: 7. The DNA for the CDR3 is TGTGCTAGTGGTCGTCAGCGGGGGGCCAACAATGAGCAGTTCTTC. It translates to CASGRQRGANNEQFF. Variable domain in full (rest from reference TRBV12-5 and TRBJ2-1): DARVTQTPRHKVTEMGQEVTMRCQPILGHNTVFWYRQTMMQGLELLAYFRNRAPLDDSGMPKDRFSAEMPDATLATLKIQPSEPRDSAVYFCASGRQRGANNEQFFGPGTRLTVL.

The chain employs TRBV7-9 and TRBJ2-5, with 10 bases aligning to TRBD1. Germline V gene sequence: CDR1 SEHNR, CDR2 FQNEAQ (reference sequence). The CDR3 length is 15 residues. Unmatched junction bases numbered 2, after V lost 3 bases and J lost 1 base. The CDR3 coding sequence is TGTGCCAGCAGCTTTGGGACAGGGGTCCAAGAGACCCAGTACTTC. This encodes CASSFGTGVQETQYF.

This chain connects TRBV7-2 to TRBJ1-2, with TRBD1 matching 7 bases. The CDR3 is 14 residues long. Trimming took 3 bases from V and 7 from J; bases not matched to a gene: 8. In germline, CDR1 is SGHTA, CDR2 FQGNSA. The CDR3 DNA follows: TGTGCCAGCAGCTTGCAGGGGGTTTCGGGTGGCTACACCTTC. Amino acid sequence: CASSLQGVSGGYTF.

CDR3 nucleotides: TGTGCCAGCATCACATCGGGGGGCACTGAAGCTTTCTTT. As protein: CASITSGGTEAFF. The chain carries TRBV25-1 and TRBJ1-1; weak D call: TRBD1 (5 bases). Germline CDR1 and CDR2: MGHDK and SYGVNS. V was shortened by 7 bases and J by 4 bases, with 13 bases between the two germline ends. The CDR3 consists of 13 residues.

The chain links TRBV7-2 to TRBJ2-5; D possibly corresponds to TRBD1 (5 bases). In germline, CDR1 is SGHTA, CDR2 FQGNSA. CDR3 length equals 18 residues. Trimming pared 1 base from V and 2 bases from J, leaving 20 bases between. The CDR3 region is CASSLVGSAGLIQETQYF. In DNA, the CDR3 is TGTGCCAGCAGCTTAGTGGGTTCGGCAGGGCTTATTCAAGAGACCCAGTACTTC. The full variable domain, its missing parts supplied by reference TRBV7-2 and TRBJ2-5, is GAGVSQSPSNKVTEKGKDVELRCDPISGHTALYWYRQSLGQGLEFLIYFQGNSAPDKSGLPSDRFSAERTGGSVSTLTIQRTQQEDSAVYLCASSLVGSAGLIQETQYFGPGTRLLVL.

The chain joins TRBV5-5 to TRBJ2-7; unclear D gene. The CDR3 has 15 residues. Trimming stripped 4 bases from V and 0 bases from J, with 14 bases between. Germline V gene lookup returns CDR1 SGHKS and CDR2 YYEKEE (reference sequence). The CDR3 reads CASSPGASSSYEQYF. The CDR3, as DNA: TGTGCCAGCAGCCCCGGAGCCTCGAGCTCCTACGAGCAGTACTTC.

The chain has TRBV5-1 and TRBJ1-1; 12 bases fit TRBD1. V lost 4 bases to trimming and J lost 8 bases; unmatched junction nucleotides: 3. The germline V gene encodes CDR1 SGHRS and CDR2 YFSETQ. The CDR3 has 13 amino acids. The CDR3 DNA reads as TGCGCCAGCAGCCCTGGGACAGGGGGCGAAGCTTTCTTT. Amino acid sequence: CASSPGTGGEAFF.

Only one count was recorded for this clone. The sample has other DNA sequences that encode this CDR3 too. The chain is built from TRBV5-1 and TRBJ2-7, with unresolved D. V was cut by 0 bases and J by 7 bases, with 5 bases left in between. CDR1 and CDR2 from the germline V gene are SGHRS and YFSETQ. This CDR3 spans 11 amino acids. In nucleotides, the CDR3 is TGCGCCAGCAGCTTGGAGGGTGAGCAGTACTTC. Protein product: CASSLEGEQYF.